This T cell receptor (beta chain) was captured by sequencing in a study of blood T cell repertoires in COVID-19. Data came from immunoSEQ multiplex PCR; TCRdb stores just in-frame clones and leaves some out. This table holds just under 350,000 clones, 88% found once. The CDR3 covers 16 residues. Germline-derived CDR1 and CDR2 are LNHDA and SQIVND (reference sequence). J was trimmed by 4 bases and V by 3 bases; bases with no gene match: 5. This clone was seen a single time. The V and J genes are TRBV19 and TRBJ2-3, with 12 bases fitting TRBD1. This TCR derives from a woman aged 70-85 years with COVID-19, enrolled during active disease. Sequenced input: peripheral blood. The CDR3 protein is CASSMGQGAPADTQYF. CDR3 sequence (DNA): TGTGCCAGTAGTATGGGACAGGGGGCGCCAGCAGATACGCAGTATTTT. The full variable domain, rest sourced from reference TRBV19 and TRBJ2-3, is DGGITQSPKYLFRKEGQNVTLSCEQNLNHDAMYWYRQDPGQGLRLIYYSQIVNDFQKGDIAEGYSVSREKKESFPLTVTSAQKNPTAFYLCASSMGQGAPADTQYFGPGTRLTVL.